This is a list of T cell receptor beta chains from one sample in a study of blood T cell repertoires in COVID-19. TCRdb keeps only in-frame clones here, not all; method: immunoSEQ multiplex PCR. Seen here are hundreds of thousands of clones, around 87% observed once, and the top ten hold around 1%. The sequenced material came from PBMCs or T cells enriched from blood (not recorded which). Receptors were obtained from a man between 18 and 35 years old who had recovered from COVID-19. Both conserved end residues are part of each CDR3. A D gene is named only where the DNA matches it firmly. Clone size, where shown, is once, few, many, or a class for clones that have expanded.

v_gene	abundance	d_gene	j_gene	CDR3nt	CDR3aa
TRBV27	NA	TRBD2	TRBJ2-7	TGTGCCAGCAAATCGGGAGCGGGAGTCCACGAGCAGTACTTC	CASKSGAGVHEQYF
TRBV18	NA	NA	TRBJ1-3	TGTGCCAGCTCACCACCGCGAACAGGGCAAAACACCATATATTTT	CASSPPRTGQNTIYF
TRBV19	NA	TRBD1	TRBJ1-2	TGTGCCAGTAGTTTACAGGGGTCGTATGGCTACACCTTC	CASSLQGSYGYTF
TRBV30	NA	NA	TRBJ1-2	TGTGCCTGGAGCGGACAGTCTTTTGGCTACACCTTC	CAWSGQSFGYTF
TRBV5-8	NA	NA	TRBJ1-4	TGTGCCAGCAGCTCGCGGTCGAGGGCAAGTGAAAAACTGTTTTTT	CASSSRSRASEKLFF
TRBV3-1/TRBV3-2	NA	NA	TRBJ2-5	TGTGCCAGCAGCCCTATAGCGCTTCAAGAGACCCAGTACTTC	CASSPIALQETQYF
TRBV11-1	few	TRBD1	TRBJ1-2	TGTGCCAGCAGCTCCCGGACAGGGGGCATGATTGTTGGCTACACCTTC	CASSSRTGGMIVGYTF
TRBV5-4	NA	TRBD2	TRBJ2-7	TGTGCCAGCAGCTTTAGGCTAGCGGGGGGGCCATCCTACGAGCAGTACTTC	CASSFRLAGGPSYEQYF
TRBV20-1	NA	NA	TRBJ2-5	TGCAGTGCTGAGCCTCAAGAGACCCAGTACTTC	CSAEPQETQYF
TRBV2	NA	NA	TRBJ2-7	TGTGCCAGCAGTGAATACTACGAGCAGTACTTC	CASSEYYEQYF
TRBV6-5	NA	TRBD1	TRBJ1-2	TGTGCCAGCAGAACAGGGGAATTTAGTAACTATGGCTACACCTTC	CASRTGEFSNYGYTF
TRBV24-1	NA	NA	TRBJ2-2	TGTGCCGCCAGTGATGCGGGGGCCCAGGCCCGACCCGGGGAGCTGTTTTTT	CAASDAGAQARPGELFF
TRBV4-3	NA	NA	TRBJ1-1	TGCGCCAGCAGCCAAGATTCTCCGCCGGGGTACACTGAAGCTTTCTTT	CASSQDSPPGYTEAFF
TRBV9	NA	TRBD1	TRBJ2-7	TGTGCCAGCAGCGTAGGGTGGACAGGGGTATACGAGCAGTACTTC	CASSVGWTGVYEQYF
TRBV7-2	once	NA	TRBJ1-6	TGTGCCAGCAGCTTAGCTAGTGGGGCGCCACCCCTCCACTTT	CASSLASGAPPLHF
TRBV6-6	NA	NA	TRBJ2-5	TGTGCCAGCCGGGTGTTGGAGACCCAGTACTTC	CASRVLETQYF
TRBV5-1	NA	TRBD1	TRBJ1-2	TGCGCCAGCAGCCGGGACAGGAGCCCCTATGGCTACACCTTC	CASSRDRSPYGYTF
TRBV18	NA	NA	TRBJ1-6	TGTGCCAGCTCACCATATGACCCTAGCTCCTATAATTCACCCCTCCACTTT	CASSPYDPSSYNSPLHF
TRBV5-8	NA	NA	TRBJ2-7	TGTGCCAGCAGCTTTGGGACAACCGCCCCCTACGAGCAGTACTTC	CASSFGTTAPYEQYF
TRBV7-2	NA	NA	TRBJ1-5	TGTGCCAGCAGCTTATTGGAGGATCAGCCCCAGCATTTT	CASSLLEDQPQHF
TRBV6-5	NA	TRBD1	TRBJ1-1	TGTGCCAGCAGTTACGACAGGGGGTCACGCCGTGAAGCTTTCTTT	CASSYDRGSRREAFF
TRBV3-1/TRBV3-2	NA	NA	TRBJ2-2	TGTGCCAGCAGCCAAGGAGCCCGGAACACCGGGGAGCTGTTTTTT	CASSQGARNTGELFF